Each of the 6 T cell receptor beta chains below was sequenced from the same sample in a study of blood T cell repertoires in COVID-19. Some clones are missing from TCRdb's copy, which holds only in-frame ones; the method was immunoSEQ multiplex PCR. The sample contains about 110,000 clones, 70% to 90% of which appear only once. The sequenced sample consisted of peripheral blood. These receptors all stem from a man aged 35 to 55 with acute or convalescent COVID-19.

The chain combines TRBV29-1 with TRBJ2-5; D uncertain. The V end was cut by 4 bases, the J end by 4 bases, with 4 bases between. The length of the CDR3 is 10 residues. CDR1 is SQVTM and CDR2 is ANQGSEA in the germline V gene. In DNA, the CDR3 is TGCAGCGTTGGTCGAGAGACCCAGTACTTC. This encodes CSVGRETQYF.

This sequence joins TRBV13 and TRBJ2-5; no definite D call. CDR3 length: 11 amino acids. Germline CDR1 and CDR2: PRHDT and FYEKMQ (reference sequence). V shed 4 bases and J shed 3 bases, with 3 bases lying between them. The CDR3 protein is CASSSEETQYF. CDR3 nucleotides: TGTGCCAGCAGCTCCGAAGAGACCCAGTACTTC.

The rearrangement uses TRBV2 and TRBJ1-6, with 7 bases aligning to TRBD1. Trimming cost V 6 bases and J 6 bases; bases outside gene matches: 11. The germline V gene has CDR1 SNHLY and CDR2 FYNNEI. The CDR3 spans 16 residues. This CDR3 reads CASREDRNLSNSPLHF. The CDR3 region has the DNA TGTGCCAGCAGGGAGGACAGGAACCTATCTAATTCACCCCTCCACTTT.

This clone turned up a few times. The CDR3 here is CASSPRAGQGAGANEKLFF. CDR3 coding DNA: TGTGCCAGCTCACCACGCGCGGGACAGGGGGCCGGAGCTAATGAAAAACTGTTTTTT. V usage is TRBV18 and J usage is TRBJ1-4; 12 bases line up with TRBD1. V lost 1 base to trimming and J lost 3 bases; unmatched junction nucleotides: 9. The CDR3 loop spans 19 amino acids. CDR1 and CDR2 (germline): KGHSH, LQKENI.

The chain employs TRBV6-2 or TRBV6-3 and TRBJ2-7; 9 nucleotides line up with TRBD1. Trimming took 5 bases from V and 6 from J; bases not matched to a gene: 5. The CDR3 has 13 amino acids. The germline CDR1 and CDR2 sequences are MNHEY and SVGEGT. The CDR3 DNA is TGTGCCAGCAGTCGGGACAGGGATGGCGAGCAGTACTTC. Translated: CASSRDRDGEQYF.

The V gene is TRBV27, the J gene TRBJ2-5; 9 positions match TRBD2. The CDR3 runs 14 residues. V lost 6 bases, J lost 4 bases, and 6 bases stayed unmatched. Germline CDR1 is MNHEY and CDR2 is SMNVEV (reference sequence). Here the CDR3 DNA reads TGTGCCAGCAGCGGCGGGGGGGCCGGAGAGACCCAGTACTTC. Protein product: CASSGGGAGETQYF.